The entry below gives a single T cell receptor (beta chain) sequence along with its context. There is no known antigen for this receptor. No much larger clone exists at a distance of one base, and base qualities are not known. The germline V gene encodes CDR1 SEHNR and CDR2 FQNEAQ (reference sequence). The CDR3 covers 14 residues, taking in both the cysteine and the phenylalanine. Only the CDR3 region is kept as DNA, spanning 42 bases read in frame from base 1. Trimming at the junction amounts to 5 bases on V and 7 bases on J, and the germline ends lie 15 bases apart. The donors were some 36 Caucasian individuals from Russia, aged roughly 6 to 100 years, who were systemically healthy. Each donor gave about 11 milliliters of peripheral blood, drawn into EDTA-treated Vacutainer tubes. Ficoll-Paque density-gradient centrifugation was used to isolate PBMCs, with at least 6.5 million per sample. Total RNA was extracted from PBMCs with Trizol reagent, with at least 5.5 micrograms obtained per sample. The percentages of naive CD45RAhigh/CD27high T cells were determined by flow cytometry on a PBMC aliquot from every donor.

The library was prepared using 5' RACE. The run used an Illumina HiSeq 2500. A second about 7 to 12 cycle PCR used a sample-barcoded 5' primer and a J-beta primer mix. A template-switch 5' adaptor carrying 12 random nucleotides introduced a unique molecular identifier onto each TCR beta cDNA molecule. At least 3 million CDR3-containing paired-end reads were obtained from each sample. First-strand cDNA synthesis was performed from all RNA using the Mint cDNA synthesis kit, with priming by a TRBC-specific oligonucleotide. After uracil-DNA glycosylase treatment, a first 18-cycle PCR used universal primers M1SS and BC2_uni_R on all cDNA. As for how the authors treated the data: For normalization, 1 million high-quality reads, each with a distinct molecular identifier, were randomly selected from each sample. Instead of being binned into consensus sequences, reads that shared molecular identifiers were thrown out. MiTCR, run with a Q25 quality threshold and the strictest error-elimination algorithm, handled CDR3 identification, clonotype clustering and error correction. A nonparametric unseen species model using Euler transformation provided a lower-bound estimate of total TCR beta diversity. The public sequencing data were trimmed at Q25 with fastp and processed into clonotypes with MiXCR by TCRdb, which kept only in-frame beta chains. Every entry covers one CDR3 protein and lists the most common genes and DNA from its rows. TCRdb's processing, not the study's, gives the V and J calls here. Within this sample are 1.5 million to 2 million distinct CDR3 sequences, with about 30% of them counted one time only. Approximately 7.7% of the sample is in the top ten clones.

This sample was taken from a study of blood T cells in healthy people across ages (dated by TCRdb to the mid-2010s). General notes on the study: In model experiments, roughly one uniquely barcoded TCR beta cDNA molecule per two T cells was captured by template switching. Age-related changes in TCR beta repertoire diversity were measured in the study by deep sequencing normalized with unique cDNA molecular identifiers. Four age groups were formed from the donors: young (average around 15 years), middle-aged (around 40), aged (approximately 60) and long-lived (82). For two donors (one aged 18 to 29 and one aged 80 or older), the study analyzed two additional independent replicas of 1 million unique cDNA reads from the same blood draw. Donors of different ages were randomly distributed across sequencing lanes to avoid experimental bias. The paper as a whole reports these results and caveats: Donor CMV infection status was unknown, potentially confounding age-related changes in expanded clonotypes. The long-lived group showed more naive CD4+ T cells, fewer expanded clones and increased TCR diversity than the aged group, suggesting age selection. Observed TCR beta diversity correlated strongly with the percentage of naive T cells measured by flow cytometry. Estimates of total diversity from one million sequenced T cells were regarded as lower bounds and underestimates. Observed TCR beta diversity per million T cells fell roughly linearly with age, and a significant reduction was already apparent by age around 44. Bulk unsorted PBMC profiling prevented conclusive comparison of naive and antigen-experienced compartments.

Sequenced material: blood. The rearrangement joined TRBV7-9 to TRBJ2-1; the D gene lacks a confident call. This receptor was identified in a woman younger than 45 in good health. CDR3 region: CASSVNTLGNEQFF. The nucleotide sequence is given as TGTGCCAGCAGCGTAAATACACTCGGTAATGAGCAGTTCTTC.